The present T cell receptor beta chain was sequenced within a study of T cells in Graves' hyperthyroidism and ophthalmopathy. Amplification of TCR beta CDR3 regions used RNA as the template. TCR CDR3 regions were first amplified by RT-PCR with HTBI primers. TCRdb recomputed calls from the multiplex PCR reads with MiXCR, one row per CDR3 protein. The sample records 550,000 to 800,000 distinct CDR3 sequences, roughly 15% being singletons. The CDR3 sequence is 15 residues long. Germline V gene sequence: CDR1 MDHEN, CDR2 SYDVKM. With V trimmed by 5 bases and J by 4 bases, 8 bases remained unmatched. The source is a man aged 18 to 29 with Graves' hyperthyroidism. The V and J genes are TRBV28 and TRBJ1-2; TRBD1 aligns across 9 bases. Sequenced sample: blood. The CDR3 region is CASSRPGQGGYGYTF. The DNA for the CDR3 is TGTGCCAGCAGTCGACCGGGACAGGGAGGCTATGGCTACACCTTC.